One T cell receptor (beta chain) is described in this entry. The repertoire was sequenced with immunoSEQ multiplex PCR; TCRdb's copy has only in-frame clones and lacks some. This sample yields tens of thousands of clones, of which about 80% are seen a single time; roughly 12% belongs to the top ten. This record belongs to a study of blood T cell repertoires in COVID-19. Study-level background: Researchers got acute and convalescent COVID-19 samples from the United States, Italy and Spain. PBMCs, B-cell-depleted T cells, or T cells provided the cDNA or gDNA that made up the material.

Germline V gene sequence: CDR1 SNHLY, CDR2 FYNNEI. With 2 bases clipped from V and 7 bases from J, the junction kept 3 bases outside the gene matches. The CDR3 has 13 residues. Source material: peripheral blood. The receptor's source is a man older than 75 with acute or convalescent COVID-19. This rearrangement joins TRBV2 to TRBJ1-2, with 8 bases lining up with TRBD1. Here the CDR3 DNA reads TGTGCCAGCAGTGAAACCCAGGGGGCTGGCTACACCTTC. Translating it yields CASSETQGAGYTF.